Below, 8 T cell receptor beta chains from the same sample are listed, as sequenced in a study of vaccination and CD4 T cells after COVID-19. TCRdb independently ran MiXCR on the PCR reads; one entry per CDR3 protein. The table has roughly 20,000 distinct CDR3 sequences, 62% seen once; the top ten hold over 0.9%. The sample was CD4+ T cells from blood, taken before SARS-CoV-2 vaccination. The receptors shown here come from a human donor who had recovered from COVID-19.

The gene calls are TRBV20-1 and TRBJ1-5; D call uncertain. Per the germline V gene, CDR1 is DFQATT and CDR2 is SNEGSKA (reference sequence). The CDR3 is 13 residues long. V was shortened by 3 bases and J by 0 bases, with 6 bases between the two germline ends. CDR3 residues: CSARANSNQPQHF. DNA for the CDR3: TGCAGTGCTAGGGCGAATAGCAATCAGCCCCAGCATTTT.

The CDR3 DNA reads as TGTGCCAGCAGCCCCGTTCGGGGGGGACGGTGGGATGAAAAACTGTTTTTT. Its translation: CASSPVRGGRWDEKLFF. The chain joins TRBV4-2 to TRBJ1-4; the D gene is possibly TRBD1 (5 bases). V shed 4 bases and J shed 6 bases, with 21 bases lying between them. The CDR3 has 17 amino acids. From germline, CDR1 is LGHNA and CDR2 YNFKEQ.

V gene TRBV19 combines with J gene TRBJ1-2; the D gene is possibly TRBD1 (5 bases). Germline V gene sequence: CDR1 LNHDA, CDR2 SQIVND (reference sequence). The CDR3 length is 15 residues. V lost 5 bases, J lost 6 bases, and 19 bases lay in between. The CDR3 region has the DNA TGTGCCAGTAGTGTTACTGGGGCAGGCGGCGATGGCTACACCTTC. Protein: CASSVTGAGGDGYTF. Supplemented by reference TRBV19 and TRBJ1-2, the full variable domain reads DGGITQSPKYLFRKEGQNVTLSCEQNLNHDAMYWYRQDPGQGLRLIYYSQIVNDFQKGDIAEGYSVSREKKESFPLTVTSAQKNPTAFYLCASSVTGAGGDGYTFGSGTRLTVV.

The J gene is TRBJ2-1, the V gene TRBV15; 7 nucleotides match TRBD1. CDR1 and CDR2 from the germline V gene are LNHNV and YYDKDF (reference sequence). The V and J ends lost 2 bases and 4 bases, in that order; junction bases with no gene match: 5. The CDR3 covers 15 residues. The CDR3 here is CATSRSPGQYNEQFF. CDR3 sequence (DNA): TGTGCCACCAGCAGAAGTCCGGGACAGTACAATGAGCAGTTCTTC.

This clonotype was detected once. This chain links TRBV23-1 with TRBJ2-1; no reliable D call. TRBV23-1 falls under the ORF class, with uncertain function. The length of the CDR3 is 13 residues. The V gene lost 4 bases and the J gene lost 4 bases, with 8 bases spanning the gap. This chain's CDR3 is CASSLDRYNEQFF. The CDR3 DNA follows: TGCGCCAGCAGTCTTGACCGTTACAATGAGCAGTTCTTC.

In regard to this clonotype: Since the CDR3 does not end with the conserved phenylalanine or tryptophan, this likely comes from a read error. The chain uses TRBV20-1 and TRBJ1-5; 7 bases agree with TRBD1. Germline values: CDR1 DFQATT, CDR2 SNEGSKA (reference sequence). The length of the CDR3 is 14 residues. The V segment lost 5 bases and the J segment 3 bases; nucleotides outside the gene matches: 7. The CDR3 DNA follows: TGCAGTGCTGGAATGACAGGGAACAATCAGCCCCAGCATTCT. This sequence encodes CSAGMTGNNQPQHS.

CDR3 amino acids: CASTYTGTSKAEQYF. In DNA form, the CDR3 reads TGTGCCAGCACCTACACCGGGACTAGCAAGGCCGAGCAGTACTTC. The chain recombines TRBV7-9 with TRBJ2-7; 9 positions agree with TRBD2. The CDR3 totals 15 residues. The V gene's germline CDR1 is SEHNR and CDR2 FQNEAQ (reference sequence). J was trimmed by 6 bases and V by 7 bases; bases with no gene match: 13.

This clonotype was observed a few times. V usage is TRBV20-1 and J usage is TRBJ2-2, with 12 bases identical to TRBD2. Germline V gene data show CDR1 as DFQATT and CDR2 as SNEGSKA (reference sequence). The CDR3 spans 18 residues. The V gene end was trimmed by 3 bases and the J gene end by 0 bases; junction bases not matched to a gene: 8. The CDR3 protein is CSASERLAGAPNTGELFF. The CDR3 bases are TGCAGTGCTAGTGAACGACTAGCGGGGGCCCCGAACACCGGGGAGCTGTTTTTT.